These 5 T cell receptor beta chains originate from one sample sequenced in a study of CXCR3-negative and CXCR3-positive naive CD8 T cells. UMI-labeled TRB cDNA libraries were prepared by 5' RACE. TCRdb re-called the 5' RACE reads; every CDR3 protein appears as one record, without DNA. Its listing shows 100,000 to 150,000 distinct CDR3 sequences. The material sequenced was naive CXCR3- CD8+ T cells from blood. Subset of the sample: CD45RO-CCR7+CD27+CD95- naive CD8+ T cells lacking CXCR3 (TNR3-). These receptors all come from a human donor in good health. Some clones in this sample may be carry-over from other donors' samples.

The chain joins TRBV29-1 to TRBJ1-1. The CDR3 runs to 13 residues. Germline lookup yields CDR1 SQVTM and CDR2 ANQGSEA. This CDR3 is CSVLTGTNTEAFF.

The V and J genes are TRBV2 and TRBJ2-7. The CDR3 covers 15 residues. The germline gives CDR1 SNHLY, CDR2 FYNNEI. CDR3 loop: CASSEGRAEPYEQYF.

The chain has TRBV29-1 and TRBJ2-4; checking the TCRdb D call of TRBD1 is not possible without DNA. Germline V gives CDR1 SQVTM, CDR2 ANQGSEA. There are 13 residues in the CDR3. The CDR3 reads CSVERGTGDIQYF. Combining the CDR3 with reference TRBV29-1 and TRBJ2-4 gives the whole variable domain SAVISQKPSRDICQRGTSLTIQCQVDSQVTMMFWYRQQPGQSLTLIATANQGSEATYESGFVIDKFPISRPNLTFSTLTVSNMSPEDSSIYLCSVERGTGDIQYFGAGTRLSVL.

The V and J genes are TRBV4-1 and TRBJ1-4. Germline assignment: CDR1 MGHRA and CDR2 YSYEKL. The CDR3 extends over 19 amino acids. The CDR3 sequence is CASSQDLGRTDGTNEKLFF.

The chain employs TRBV4-1 and TRBJ2-5; the TCRdb call, TRBD2, lacks DNA for checking. The germline gives CDR1 MGHRA, CDR2 YSYEKL. This CDR3 is 16 amino acids long. CDR3: CASSQLPGTSEETQYF.